This T cell receptor beta chain comes out of a study of blood T cell repertoires in COVID-19. About the research overall: COVID-19 samples collected from the United States, Italy and Spain covered acute and convalescent phases.

The assay was immunoSEQ multiplex PCR, and TCRdb's table has in-frame clones only and misses some. The top ten clones hold 15% to 20% of a sample with 80,000 to 100,000 clones, more than 70% of them seen once. The clonotype comes from a human donor in a cohort sampled during active COVID-19. What was sequenced was peripheral blood.

This CDR3 is CASSLVGQGVGSPLHF. In DNA form, the CDR3 reads TGCGCCAGCAGCTTGGTTGGACAGGGGGTAGGATCACCCCTCCACTTT. This chain uses TRBV5-1 with TRBJ1-6; 10 positions agree with TRBD1. Trimming took 0 bases from V and 10 from J; bases not matched to a gene: 7. This CDR3 comprises 16 residues. The germline CDR1 and CDR2 sequences are SGHRS and YFSETQ.